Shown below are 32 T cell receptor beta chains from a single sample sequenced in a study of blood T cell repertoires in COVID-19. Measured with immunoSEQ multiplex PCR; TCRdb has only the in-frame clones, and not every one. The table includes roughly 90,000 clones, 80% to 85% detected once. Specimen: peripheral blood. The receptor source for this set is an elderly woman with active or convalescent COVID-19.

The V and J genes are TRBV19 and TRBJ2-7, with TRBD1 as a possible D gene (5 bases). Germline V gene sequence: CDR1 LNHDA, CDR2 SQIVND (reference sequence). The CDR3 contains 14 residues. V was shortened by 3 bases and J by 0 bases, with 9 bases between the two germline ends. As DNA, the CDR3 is TGTGCCAGTAGTATTGAGACAGACTCCTACGAGCAGTACTTC. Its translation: CASSIETDSYEQYF.

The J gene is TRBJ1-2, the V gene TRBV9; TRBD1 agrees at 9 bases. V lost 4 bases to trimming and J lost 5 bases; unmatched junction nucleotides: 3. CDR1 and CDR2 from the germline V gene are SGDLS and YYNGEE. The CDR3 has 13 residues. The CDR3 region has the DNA TGTGCCAGCAGCCCCGGGACAGGGTATGGCTACACCTTC. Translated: CASSPGTGYGYTF.

The CDR3 here is CASSYSNTQGSEPQHF. The CDR3, as DNA: TGTGCCAGCAGTTACTCGAATACCCAGGGGTCGGAGCCCCAGCATTTT. The chain joins TRBV6-5 to TRBJ1-5; the D gene is possibly TRBD1 (6 bases). Germline-derived CDR1 and CDR2 are MNHEY and SVGAGI. The CDR3 runs to 16 residues. V lost 0 bases and J lost 8, with 17 bases in between.

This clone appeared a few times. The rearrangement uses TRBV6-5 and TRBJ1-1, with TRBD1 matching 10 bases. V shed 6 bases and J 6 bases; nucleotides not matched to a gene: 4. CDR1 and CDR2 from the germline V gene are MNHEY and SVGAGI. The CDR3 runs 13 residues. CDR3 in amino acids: CASRTGGFPEAFF. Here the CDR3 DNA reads TGTGCCAGCAGGACAGGGGGCTTCCCTGAAGCTTTCTTT.

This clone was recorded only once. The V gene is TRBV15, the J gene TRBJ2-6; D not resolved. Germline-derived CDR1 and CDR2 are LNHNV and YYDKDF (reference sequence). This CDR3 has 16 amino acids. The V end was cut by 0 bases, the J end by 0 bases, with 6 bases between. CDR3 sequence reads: CATSRDRFSGANVLTF. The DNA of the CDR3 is TGTGCCACCAGCAGAGACAGGTTCTCTGGGGCCAACGTCCTGACTTTC.

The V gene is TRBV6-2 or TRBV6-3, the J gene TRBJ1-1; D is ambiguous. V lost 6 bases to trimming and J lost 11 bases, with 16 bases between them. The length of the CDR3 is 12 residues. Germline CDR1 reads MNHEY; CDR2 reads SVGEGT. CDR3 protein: CASSRHSRRAFF. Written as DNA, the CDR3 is TGTGCCAGCAGCCGGCACTCACGGAGGGCTTTCTTT.

The CDR3 protein is CASSFEGQWHEKLFF. The CDR3 DNA sequence: TGTGCCAGCAGTTTCGAGGGACAGTGGCATGAAAAACTGTTTTTT. The rearrangement joins TRBV27 to TRBJ1-4; TRBD1 matches at 7 bases. Germline assignment: CDR1 MNHEY and CDR2 SMNVEV (reference sequence). This CDR3 is built from 15 residues. The junction had 7 bases not matched to a gene; V was cut back by 3 bases and J by 6 bases.

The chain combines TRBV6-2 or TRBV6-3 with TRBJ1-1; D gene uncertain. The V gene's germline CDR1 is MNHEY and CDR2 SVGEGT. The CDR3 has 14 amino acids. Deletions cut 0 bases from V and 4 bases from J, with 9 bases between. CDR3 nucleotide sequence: TGTGCCAGCAGTTACTCTTACAGTAGCACTGAAGCTTTCTTT. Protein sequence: CASSYSYSSTEAFF.

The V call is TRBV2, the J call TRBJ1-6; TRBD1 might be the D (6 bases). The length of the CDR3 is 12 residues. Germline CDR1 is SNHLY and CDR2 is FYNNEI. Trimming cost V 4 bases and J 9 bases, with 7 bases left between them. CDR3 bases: TGTGCCAGCAGTGTGGGGGCTTCACCCCTCCACTTT. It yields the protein CASSVGASPLHF.

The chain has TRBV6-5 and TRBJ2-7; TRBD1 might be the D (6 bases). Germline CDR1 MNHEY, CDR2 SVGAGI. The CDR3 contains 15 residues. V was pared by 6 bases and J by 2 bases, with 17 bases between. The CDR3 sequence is CASRSGEAHTYEQYF. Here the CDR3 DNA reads TGTGCCAGCAGATCAGGGGAAGCTCACACCTACGAGCAGTACTTC.

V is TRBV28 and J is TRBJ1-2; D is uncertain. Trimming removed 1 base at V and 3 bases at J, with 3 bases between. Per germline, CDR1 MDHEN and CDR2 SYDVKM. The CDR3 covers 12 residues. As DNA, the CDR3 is TGTGCCAGCAGTTTATCGGACTATGGCTACACCTTC. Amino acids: CASSLSDYGYTF.

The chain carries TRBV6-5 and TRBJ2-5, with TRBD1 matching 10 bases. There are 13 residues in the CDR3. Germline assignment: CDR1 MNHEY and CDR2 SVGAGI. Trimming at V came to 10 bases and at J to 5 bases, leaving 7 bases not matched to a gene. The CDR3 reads CATRQGARETQYF. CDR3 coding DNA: TGTGCCACCAGACAGGGGGCGCGGGAGACCCAGTACTTC.

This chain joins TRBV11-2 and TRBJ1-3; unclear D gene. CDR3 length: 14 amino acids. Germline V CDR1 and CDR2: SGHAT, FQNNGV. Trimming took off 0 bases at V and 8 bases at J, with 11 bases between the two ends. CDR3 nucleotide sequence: TGTGCCAGCAGCTTAGATCAGACGGAGGACACCATATATTTT. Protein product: CASSLDQTEDTIYF. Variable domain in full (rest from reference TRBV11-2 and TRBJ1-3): EAGVAQSPRYKIIEKRQSVAFWCNPISGHATLYWYQQILGQGPKLLIQFQNNGVVDDSQLPKDRFSAERLKGVDSTLKIQPAKLEDSAVYLCASSLDQTEDTIYFGEGSWLTVV.

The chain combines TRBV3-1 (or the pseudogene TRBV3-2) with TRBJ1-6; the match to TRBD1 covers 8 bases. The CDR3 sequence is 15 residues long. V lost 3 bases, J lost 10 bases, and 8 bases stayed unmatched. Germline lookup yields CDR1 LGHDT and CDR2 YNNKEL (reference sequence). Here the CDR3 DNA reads TGTGCCAGCAGCCAGACCGACAGGGGACGGTCACCCCTCCACTTT. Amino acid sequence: CASSQTDRGRSPLHF.

This CDR3 reads CASSKQGIQRDEQYF. As DNA, the CDR3 is TGTGCCAGCAGCAAACAGGGTATACAGAGAGACGAGCAGTACTTC. The rearrangement joins TRBV7-2 to TRBJ2-7; a possible D gene is TRBD1 (6 bases). The CDR3 has 15 residues. The V and J ends lost 5 bases and 5 bases respectively, with 19 bases between them. Germline assignment: CDR1 SGHTA and CDR2 FQGNSA.

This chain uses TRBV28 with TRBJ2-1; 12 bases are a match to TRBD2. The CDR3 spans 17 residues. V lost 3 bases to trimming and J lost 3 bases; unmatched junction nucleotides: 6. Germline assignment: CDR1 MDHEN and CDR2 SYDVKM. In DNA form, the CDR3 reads TGTGCCAGCAGTTTCCTCCTAGCGGGAGGGTTCTACAATGAGCAGTTCTTC. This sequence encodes CASSFLLAGGFYNEQFF.

CDR3 sequence reads: CASSLHSGSSYEQYF. CDR3 nucleotide sequence: TGTGCCAGCAGCCTTCATAGCGGGAGCTCCTACGAGCAGTACTTC. V gene TRBV5-6 combines with J gene TRBJ2-7; TRBD2 matches at 9 bases. The CDR3 is made up of 15 amino acids. Trimming took 4 bases from V and 0 from J; bases not matched to a gene: 5. In germline, CDR1 is SGHDT, CDR2 YYEEEE. Complete variable domain (other parts from reference TRBV5-6 and TRBJ2-7): DAGVTQSPTHLIKTRGQQVTLRCSPKSGHDTVSWYQQALGQGPQFIFQYYEEEERQRGNFPDRFSGHQFPNYSSELNVNALLLGDSALYLCASSLHSGSSYEQYFGPGTRLTVT.

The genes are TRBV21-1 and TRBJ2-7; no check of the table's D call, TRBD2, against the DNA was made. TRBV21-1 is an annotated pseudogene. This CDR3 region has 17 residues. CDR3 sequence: CASSKERGPEVSYEQYF. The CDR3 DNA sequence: TGTGCCAGCAGCAAAGAACGAGGGCCCGAAGTCTCCTACGAGCAGTACTTC.

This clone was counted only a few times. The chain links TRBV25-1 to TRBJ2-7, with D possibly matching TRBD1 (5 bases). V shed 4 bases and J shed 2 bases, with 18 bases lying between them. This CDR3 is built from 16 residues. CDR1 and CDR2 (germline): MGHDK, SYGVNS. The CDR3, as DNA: TGTGCCAGCAGTGGCACAGGTGAAGCCAGTGCCTACGAGCAGTACTTC. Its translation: CASSGTGEASAYEQYF.

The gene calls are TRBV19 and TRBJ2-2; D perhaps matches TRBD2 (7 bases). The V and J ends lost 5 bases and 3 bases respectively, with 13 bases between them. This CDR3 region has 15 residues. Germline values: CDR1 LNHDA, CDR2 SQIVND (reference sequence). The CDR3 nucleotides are TGTGCCAGTAGTGCCGGGGGGCGCGACACCGGGGAGCTGTTTTTT. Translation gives CASSAGGRDTGELFF.

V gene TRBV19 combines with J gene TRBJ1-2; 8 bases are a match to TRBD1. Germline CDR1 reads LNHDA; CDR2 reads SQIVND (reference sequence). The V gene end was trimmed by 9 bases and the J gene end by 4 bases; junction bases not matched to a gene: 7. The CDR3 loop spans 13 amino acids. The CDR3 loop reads CARRTGSGYGYTF. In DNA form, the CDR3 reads TGTGCCAGACGGACAGGGAGTGGCTATGGCTACACCTTC.

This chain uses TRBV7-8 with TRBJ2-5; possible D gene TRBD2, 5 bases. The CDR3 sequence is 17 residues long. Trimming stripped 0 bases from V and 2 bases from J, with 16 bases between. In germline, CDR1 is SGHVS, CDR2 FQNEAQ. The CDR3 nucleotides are TGTGCCAGCAGCTTAGCGCGGCAACCCCGGGAACAAGAGACCCAGTACTTC. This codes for CASSLARQPREQETQYF.

This CDR3 reads CASSPDYRANYGYTF. CDR3 sequence (DNA): TGTGCCAGCTCACCAGATTACAGGGCTAACTATGGCTACACCTTC. The chain employs TRBV18 and TRBJ1-2, with D possibly being TRBD1 (6 bases). Trimming pared 2 bases from V and 0 bases from J, leaving 10 bases between. CDR3 length: 15 residues. Germline assignment: CDR1 KGHSH and CDR2 LQKENI.

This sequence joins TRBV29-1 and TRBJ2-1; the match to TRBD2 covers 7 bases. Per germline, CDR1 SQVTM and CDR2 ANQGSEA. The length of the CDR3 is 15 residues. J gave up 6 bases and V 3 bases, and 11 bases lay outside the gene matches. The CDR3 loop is CSVESSGKRPNEQFF. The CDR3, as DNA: TGCAGCGTTGAGTCGAGCGGGAAGCGCCCCAATGAGCAGTTCTTC.

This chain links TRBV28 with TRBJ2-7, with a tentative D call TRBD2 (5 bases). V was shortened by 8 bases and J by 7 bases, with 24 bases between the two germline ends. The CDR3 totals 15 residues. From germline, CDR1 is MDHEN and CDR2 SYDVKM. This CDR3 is CASSPSVGESREQYF. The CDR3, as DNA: TGTGCCAGCTCCCCCTCTGTCGGGGAATCTAGGGAGCAGTACTTC.

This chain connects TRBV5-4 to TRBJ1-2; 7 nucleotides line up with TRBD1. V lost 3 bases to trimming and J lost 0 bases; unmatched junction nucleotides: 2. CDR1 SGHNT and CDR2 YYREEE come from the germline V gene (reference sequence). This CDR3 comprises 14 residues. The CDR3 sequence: CASSSGGANYGYTF. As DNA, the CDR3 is TGTGCCAGCAGCTCAGGGGGTGCTAACTATGGCTACACCTTC.

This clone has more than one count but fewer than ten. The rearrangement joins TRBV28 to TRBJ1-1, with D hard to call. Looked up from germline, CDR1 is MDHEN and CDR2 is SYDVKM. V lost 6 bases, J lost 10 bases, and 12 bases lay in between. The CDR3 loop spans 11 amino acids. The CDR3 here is CASRAPGIAFF. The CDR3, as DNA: TGTGCCAGCAGAGCCCCGGGGATAGCTTTCTTT. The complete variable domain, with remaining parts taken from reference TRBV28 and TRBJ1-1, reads DVKVTQSSRYLVKRTGEKVFLECVQDMDHENMFWYRQDPGLGLRLIYFSYDVKMKEKGDIPEGYSVSREKKERFSLILESASTNQTSMYLCASRAPGIAFFGQGTRLTVV.

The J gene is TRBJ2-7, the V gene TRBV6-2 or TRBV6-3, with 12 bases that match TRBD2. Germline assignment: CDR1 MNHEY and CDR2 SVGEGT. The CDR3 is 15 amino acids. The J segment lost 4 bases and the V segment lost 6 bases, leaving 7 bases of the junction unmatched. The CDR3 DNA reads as TGTGCCAGCAGCGAGACTAGCGGGAGTATGTACGAGCAGTACTTC. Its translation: CASSETSGSMYEQYF.

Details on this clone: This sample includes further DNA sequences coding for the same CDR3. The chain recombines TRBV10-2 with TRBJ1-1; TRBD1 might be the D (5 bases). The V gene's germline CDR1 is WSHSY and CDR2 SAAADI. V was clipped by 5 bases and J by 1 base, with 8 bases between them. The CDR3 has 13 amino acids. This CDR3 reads CASSLTENTEAFF. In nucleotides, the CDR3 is TGCGCCAGCAGTTTGACAGAGAACACTGAAGCTTTCTTT.

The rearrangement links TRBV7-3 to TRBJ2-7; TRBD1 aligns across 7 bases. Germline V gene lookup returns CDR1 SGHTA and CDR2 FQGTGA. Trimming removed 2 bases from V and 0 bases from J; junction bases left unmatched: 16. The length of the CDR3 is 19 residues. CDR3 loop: CASSLRGSTQTGSSYEQYF. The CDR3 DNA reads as TGTGCCAGCAGCTTACGAGGGTCTACTCAGACAGGGAGCTCCTACGAGCAGTACTTC.

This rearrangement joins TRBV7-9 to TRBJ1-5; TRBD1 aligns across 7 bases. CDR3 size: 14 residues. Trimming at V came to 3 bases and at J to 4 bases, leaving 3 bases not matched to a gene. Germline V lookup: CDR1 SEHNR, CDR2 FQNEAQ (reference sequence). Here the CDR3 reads CASSLGQSNQPQHF. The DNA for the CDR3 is TGTGCCAGCAGCTTGGGACAGTCAAATCAGCCCCAGCATTTT.

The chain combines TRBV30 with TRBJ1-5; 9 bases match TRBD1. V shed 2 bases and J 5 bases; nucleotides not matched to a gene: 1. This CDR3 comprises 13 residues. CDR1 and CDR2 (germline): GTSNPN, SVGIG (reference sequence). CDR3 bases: TGTGCCTGGAGTCGACAGGGGGATCAGCCCCAGCATTTT. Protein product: CAWSRQGDQPQHF.